This T cell receptor (beta chain) was sequenced for a study of blood T cell repertoires in COVID-19. On the study more broadly: COVID-19 samples from acute and convalescent phases originated in the United States, Italy and Spain. T cells, B-cell-depleted T cells, or PBMCs provided the cDNA or gDNA that served as material.

V lost 5 bases and J 1 base, leaving 6 bases between the germline ends. There are 13 residues in the CDR3. As handled by the study authors: Reference gene primer amplification gave nucleated cell count estimates. Sequencing used immunoSEQ multiplex PCR; TCRdb keeps in-frame clones, though not all of them. V and J calls and clone size are copied from that table; D and trimming were computed from the DNA. This sample has about 180,000 clones, with about nine tenths found just once. This clone was counted once. V is TRBV12-3 or TRBV12-4 and J is TRBJ2-4; D unresolved. The sequenced sample consisted of peripheral blood. This sequence originates from a young woman with acute or convalescent COVID-19. CDR3 region: CASSTPAKNIQYF. The CDR3 region has the DNA TGTGCCAGCAGTACTCCGGCCAAAAACATTCAGTACTTC.